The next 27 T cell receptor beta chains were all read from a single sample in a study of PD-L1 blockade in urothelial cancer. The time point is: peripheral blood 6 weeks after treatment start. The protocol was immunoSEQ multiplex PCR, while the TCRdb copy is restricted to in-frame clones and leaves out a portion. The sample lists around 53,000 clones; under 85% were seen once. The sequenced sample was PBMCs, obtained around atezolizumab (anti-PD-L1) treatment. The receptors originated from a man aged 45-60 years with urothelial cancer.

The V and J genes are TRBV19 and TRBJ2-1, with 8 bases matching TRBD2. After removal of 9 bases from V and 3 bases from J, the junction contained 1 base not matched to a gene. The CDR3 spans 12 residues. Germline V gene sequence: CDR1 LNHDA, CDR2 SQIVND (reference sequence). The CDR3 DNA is TGTGCCAGCGGGGGGGGCTACAATGAGCAGTTCTTC. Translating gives CASGGGYNEQFF.

CDR3 DNA: TGTGCCATCAGTGGTGGGCAGTCCCGGATGAACACTGAAGCTTTCTTT. It encodes CAISGGQSRMNTEAFF. This sequence joins TRBV10-3 and TRBJ1-1, with D hard to call. The CDR3 spans 16 residues. V was shortened by 4 bases and J by 0 bases, with 15 bases between the two germline ends. CDR1 and CDR2 (germline): ENHRY, SYGVKD.

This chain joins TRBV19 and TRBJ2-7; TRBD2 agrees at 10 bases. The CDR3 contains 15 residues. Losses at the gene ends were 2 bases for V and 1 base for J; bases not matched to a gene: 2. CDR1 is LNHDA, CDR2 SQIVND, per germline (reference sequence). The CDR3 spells CASSIQTSGSYEQYF. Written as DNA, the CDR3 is TGTGCCAGTAGTATACAGACTAGCGGGTCCTACGAGCAGTACTTC.

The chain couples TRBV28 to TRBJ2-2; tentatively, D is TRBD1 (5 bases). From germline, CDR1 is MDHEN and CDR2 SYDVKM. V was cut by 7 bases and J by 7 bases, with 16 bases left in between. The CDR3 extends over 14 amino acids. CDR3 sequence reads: CASTLGVGRGELFF. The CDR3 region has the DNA TGTGCCAGCACCCTTGGGGTGGGGCGCGGGGAGCTGTTTTTT. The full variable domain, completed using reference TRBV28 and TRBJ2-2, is DVKVTQSSRYLVKRTGEKVFLECVQDMDHENMFWYRQDPGLGLRLIYFSYDVKMKEKGDIPEGYSVSREKKERFSLILESASTNQTSMYLCASTLGVGRGELFFGEGSRLTVL.

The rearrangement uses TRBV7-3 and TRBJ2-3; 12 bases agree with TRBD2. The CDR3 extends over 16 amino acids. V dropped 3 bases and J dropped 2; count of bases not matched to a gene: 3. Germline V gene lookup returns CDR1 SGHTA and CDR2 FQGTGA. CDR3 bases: TGTGCCAGCAGCTTCCTAGCGGGGGGGCTCACAGATACGCAGTATTTT. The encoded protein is CASSFLAGGLTDTQYF.

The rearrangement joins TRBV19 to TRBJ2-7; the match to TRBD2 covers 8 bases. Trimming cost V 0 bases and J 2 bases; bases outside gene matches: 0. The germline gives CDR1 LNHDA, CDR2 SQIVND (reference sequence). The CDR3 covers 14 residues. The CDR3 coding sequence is TGTGCCAGTAGTATAGAAGCGGGGGCCTACGAGCAGTACTTC. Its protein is CASSIEAGAYEQYF.

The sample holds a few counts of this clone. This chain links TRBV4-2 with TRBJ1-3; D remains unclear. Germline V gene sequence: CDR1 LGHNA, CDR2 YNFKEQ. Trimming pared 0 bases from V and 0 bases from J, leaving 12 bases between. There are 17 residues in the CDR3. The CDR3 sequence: CASSQDFGLGSGNTIYF. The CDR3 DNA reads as TGTGCCAGCAGCCAAGATTTCGGGTTAGGCTCTGGAAACACCATATATTTT.

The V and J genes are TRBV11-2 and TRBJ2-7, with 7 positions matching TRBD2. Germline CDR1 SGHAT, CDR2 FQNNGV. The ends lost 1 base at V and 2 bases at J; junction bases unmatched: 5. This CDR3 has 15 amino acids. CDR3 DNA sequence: TGTGCCAGCAGCTTAGGGGGGGGAAGGGCCTACGAGCAGTACTTC. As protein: CASSLGGGRAYEQYF.

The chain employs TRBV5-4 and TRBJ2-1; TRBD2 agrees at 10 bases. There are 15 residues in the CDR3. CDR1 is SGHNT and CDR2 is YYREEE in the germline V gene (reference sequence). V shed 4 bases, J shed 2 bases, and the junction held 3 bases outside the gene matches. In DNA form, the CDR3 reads TGTGCCAGCAGCAGCGGGGGGGCCACCTACAATGAGCAGTTCTTC. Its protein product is CASSSGGATYNEQFF.

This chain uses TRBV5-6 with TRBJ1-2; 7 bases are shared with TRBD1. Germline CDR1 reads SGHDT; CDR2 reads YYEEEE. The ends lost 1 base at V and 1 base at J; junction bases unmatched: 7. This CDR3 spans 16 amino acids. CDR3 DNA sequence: TGTGCCAGCAGCTTGTTCAGGGGGGAGTTTAACTATGGCTACACCTTC. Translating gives CASSLFRGEFNYGYTF.

This CDR3 reads CASSVATGGSGYTF. DNA of the CDR3: TGTGCCAGCAGCGTAGCTACGGGGGGCTCTGGCTACACCTTC. The V gene is TRBV9, the J gene TRBJ1-2, with a tentative D call TRBD1 (6 bases). The CDR3 contains 14 residues. Deletions cut 0 bases from V and 7 bases from J, with 13 bases between. Germline-derived CDR1 and CDR2 are SGDLS and YYNGEE.

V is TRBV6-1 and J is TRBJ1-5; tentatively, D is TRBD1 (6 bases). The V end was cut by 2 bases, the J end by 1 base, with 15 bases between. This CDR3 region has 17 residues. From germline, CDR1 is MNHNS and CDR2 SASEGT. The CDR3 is CASSEPPQGLSNQPQHF. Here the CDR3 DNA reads TGTGCCAGCAGTGAACCCCCCCAGGGGTTAAGCAATCAGCCCCAGCATTTT.

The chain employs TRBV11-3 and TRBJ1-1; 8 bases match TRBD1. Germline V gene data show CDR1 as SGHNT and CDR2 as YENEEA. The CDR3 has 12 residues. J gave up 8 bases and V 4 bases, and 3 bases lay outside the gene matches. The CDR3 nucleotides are TGTGCCAGCAGCTCCGGACAGGGCGAAGCTTTCTTT. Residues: CASSSGQGEAFF.

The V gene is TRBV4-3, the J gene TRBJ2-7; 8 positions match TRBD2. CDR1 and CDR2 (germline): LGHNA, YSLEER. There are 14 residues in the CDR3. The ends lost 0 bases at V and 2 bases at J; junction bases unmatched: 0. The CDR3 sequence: CASSQDSGTYEQYF. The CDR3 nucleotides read TGCGCCAGCAGCCAAGATAGCGGGACCTACGAGCAGTACTTC.

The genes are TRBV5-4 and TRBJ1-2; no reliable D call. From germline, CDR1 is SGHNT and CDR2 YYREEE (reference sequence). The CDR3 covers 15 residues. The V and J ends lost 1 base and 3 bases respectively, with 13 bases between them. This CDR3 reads CASSLRSDIYYGYTF. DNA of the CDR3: TGTGCCAGCAGCTTGCGGTCAGACATATACTATGGCTACACCTTC. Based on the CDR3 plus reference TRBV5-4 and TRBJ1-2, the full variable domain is ETGVTQSPTHLIKTRGQQVTLRCSSQSGHNTVSWYQQALGQGPQFIFQYYREEENGRGNFPPRFSGLQFPNYSSELNVNALELDDSALYLCASSLRSDIYYGYTFGSGTRLTVV.

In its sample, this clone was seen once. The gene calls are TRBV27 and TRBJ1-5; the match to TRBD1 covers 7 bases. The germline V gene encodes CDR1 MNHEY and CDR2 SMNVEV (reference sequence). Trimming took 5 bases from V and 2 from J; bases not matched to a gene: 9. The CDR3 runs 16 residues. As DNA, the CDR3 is TGTGCCAGCAGTAGAACAGGGGAATGGCGCAATCAGCCCCAGCATTTT. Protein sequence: CASSRTGEWRNQPQHF.

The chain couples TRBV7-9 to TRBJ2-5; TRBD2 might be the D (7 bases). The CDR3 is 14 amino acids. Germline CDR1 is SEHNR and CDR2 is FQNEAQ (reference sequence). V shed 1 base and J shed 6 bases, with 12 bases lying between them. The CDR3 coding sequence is TGTGCCAGCAGCTTAGAGGGGGGGCTAAAGACCCAGTACTTC. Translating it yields CASSLEGGLKTQYF. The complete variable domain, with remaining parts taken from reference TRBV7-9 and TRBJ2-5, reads DTGVSQNPRHKITKRGQNVTFRCDPISEHNRLYWYRQTLGQGPEFLTYFQNEAQLEKSRLLSDRFSAERPKGSFSTLEIQRTEQGDSAMYLCASSLEGGLKTQYFGPGTRLLVL.

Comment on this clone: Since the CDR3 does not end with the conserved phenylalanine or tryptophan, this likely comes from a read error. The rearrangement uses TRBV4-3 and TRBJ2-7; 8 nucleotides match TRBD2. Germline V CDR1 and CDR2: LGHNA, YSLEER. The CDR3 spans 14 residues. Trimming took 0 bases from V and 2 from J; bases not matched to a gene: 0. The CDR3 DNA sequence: TGCGCCAGCAGCCAAGATAGCGGGACCTACGAGCAGTACCTC. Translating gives CASSQDSGTYEQYL.

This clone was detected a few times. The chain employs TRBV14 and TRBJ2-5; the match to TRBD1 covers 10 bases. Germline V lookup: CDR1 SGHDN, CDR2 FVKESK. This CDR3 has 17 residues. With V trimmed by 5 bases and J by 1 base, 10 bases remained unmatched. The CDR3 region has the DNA TGTGCCAGCAGCGCTCGGGACAGGGGATCTTCCCAAGAGACCCAGTACTTC. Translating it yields CASSARDRGSSQETQYF.

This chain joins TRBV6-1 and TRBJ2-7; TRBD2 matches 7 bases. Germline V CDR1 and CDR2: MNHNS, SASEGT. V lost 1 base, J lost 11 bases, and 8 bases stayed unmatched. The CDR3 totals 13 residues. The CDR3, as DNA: TGTGCCAGCAGTGAAGTCGGCGGGAGAGGGGAGTACTTC. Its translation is CASSEVGGRGEYF.

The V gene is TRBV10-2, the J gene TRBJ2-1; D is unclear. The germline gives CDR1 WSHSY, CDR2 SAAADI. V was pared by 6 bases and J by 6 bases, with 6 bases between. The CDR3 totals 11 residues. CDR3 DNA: TGCGCCAGCAGCCCTAGCAATGAGCAGTTCTTC. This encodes CASSPSNEQFF.

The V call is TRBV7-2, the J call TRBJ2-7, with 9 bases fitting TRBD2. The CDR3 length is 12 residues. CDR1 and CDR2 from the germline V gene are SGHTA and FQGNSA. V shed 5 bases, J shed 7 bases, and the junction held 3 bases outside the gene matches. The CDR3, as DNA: TGTGCCAGCAGCATAGGACTAGCGGAGCAGTACTTC. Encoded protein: CASSIGLAEQYF.

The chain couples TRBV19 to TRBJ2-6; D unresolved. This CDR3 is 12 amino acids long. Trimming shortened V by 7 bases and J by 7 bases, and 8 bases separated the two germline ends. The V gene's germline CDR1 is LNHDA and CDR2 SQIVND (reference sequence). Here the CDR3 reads CASTLGANVLTF. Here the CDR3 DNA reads TGTGCCAGTACCCTAGGAGCCAACGTCCTGACTTTC.

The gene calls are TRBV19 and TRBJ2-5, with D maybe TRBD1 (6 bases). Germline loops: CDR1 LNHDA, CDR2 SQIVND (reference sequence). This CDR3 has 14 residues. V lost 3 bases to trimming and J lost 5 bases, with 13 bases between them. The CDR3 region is CASSINRVSETQYF. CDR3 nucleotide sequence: TGTGCCAGTAGTATCAACAGGGTTTCGGAGACCCAGTACTTC.

Here the CDR3 DNA reads TGTGCCAGCAGTAGGGGGACTAGCGGGAGAACTGAGACCCAGTACTTC. This codes for CASSRGTSGRTETQYF. The chain recombines TRBV2 with TRBJ2-5, with 14 bases lining up with TRBD2. This CDR3 contains 16 residues. The trim removed 5 bases at V and 5 bases at J, leaving 7 bases unmatched. Per the germline V gene, CDR1 is SNHLY and CDR2 is FYNNEI.

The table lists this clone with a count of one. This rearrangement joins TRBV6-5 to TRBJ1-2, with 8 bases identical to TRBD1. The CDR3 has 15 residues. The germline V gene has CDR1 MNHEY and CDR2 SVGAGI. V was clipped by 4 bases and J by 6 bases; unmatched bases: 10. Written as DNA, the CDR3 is TGTGCCAGCAGTTTGCTAAGGACAGGGAATAATGGCTACACCTTC. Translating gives CASSLLRTGNNGYTF.

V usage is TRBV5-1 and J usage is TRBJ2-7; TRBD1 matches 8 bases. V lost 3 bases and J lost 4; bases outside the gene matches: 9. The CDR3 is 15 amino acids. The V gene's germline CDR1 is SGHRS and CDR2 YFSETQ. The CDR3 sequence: CASSWTGTGHYEQYF. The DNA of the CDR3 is TGCGCCAGCAGCTGGACCGGGACAGGACATTACGAGCAGTACTTC.